The clone carrying this T cell receptor beta chain was observed a handful of times. One end of the junction fails to match germline, which may point to a read error. The data stem from a study of T cells after yellow fever vaccination. TCRdb passed the 5' RACE reads through MiXCR, listing each CDR3 protein once. The top ten clones hold 19% of a sample with 300,000 to 350,000 distinct CDR3 sequences, approximately 4% of them seen once. From germline, CDR1 is SEHNR and CDR2 FQNEAQ (reference sequence). The CDR3 is 16 amino acids. The chain carries TRBV7-9 and TRBJ2-7; TRBD2 matches 9 bases. This clonotype originated in a young man who received the YFV17D yellow fever vaccine. The specimen comprised PBMCs, sampled 15 days after the yellow fever booster vaccination. CDR3 nucleotide sequence: TGTGCCAGCAGCTCTTCGGCTAGCGGGGATGGCTACGAGAAGTACTTC. This sequence encodes CASSSSASGDGYEKYF.